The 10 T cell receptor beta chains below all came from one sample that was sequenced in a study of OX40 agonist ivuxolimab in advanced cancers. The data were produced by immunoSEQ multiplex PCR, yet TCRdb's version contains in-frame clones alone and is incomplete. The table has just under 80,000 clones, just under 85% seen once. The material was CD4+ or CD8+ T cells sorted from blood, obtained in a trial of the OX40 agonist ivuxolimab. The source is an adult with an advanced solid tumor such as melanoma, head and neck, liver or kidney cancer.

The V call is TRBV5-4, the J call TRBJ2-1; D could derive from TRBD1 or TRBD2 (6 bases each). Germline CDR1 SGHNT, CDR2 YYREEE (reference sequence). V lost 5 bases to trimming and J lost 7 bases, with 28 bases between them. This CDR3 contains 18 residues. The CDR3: CASRAGGWGRGRGNEQFF. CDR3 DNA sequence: TGTGCCAGCAGGGCCGGAGGGTGGGGCAGGGGAAGGGGGAATGAGCAGTTCTTC.

CDR3 sequence reads: CASSPGTGNQPQHF. The CDR3 DNA follows: TGTGCCAGCTCACCAGGGACAGGGAACCAGCCCCAGCATTTT. The gene calls are TRBV18 and TRBJ1-5, with 9 bases matching TRBD1. Trimming cost V 2 bases and J 7 bases; bases outside gene matches: 3. The CDR3 extends over 14 amino acids. CDR1 and CDR2 (germline): KGHSH, LQKENI.

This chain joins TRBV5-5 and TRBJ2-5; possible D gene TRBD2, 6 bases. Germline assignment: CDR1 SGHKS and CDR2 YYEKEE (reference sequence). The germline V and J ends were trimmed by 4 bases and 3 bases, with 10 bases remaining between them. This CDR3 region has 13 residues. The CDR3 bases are TGTGCCAGCAGCCCGGGACTCGAAGAGACCCAGTACTTC. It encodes CASSPGLEETQYF. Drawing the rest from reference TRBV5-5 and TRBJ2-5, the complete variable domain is DAGVTQSPTHLIKTRGQQVTLRCSPISGHKSVSWYQQVLGQGPQFIFQYYEKEERGRGNFPDRFSARQFPNYSSELNVNALLLGDSALYLCASSPGLEETQYFGPGTRLLVL.

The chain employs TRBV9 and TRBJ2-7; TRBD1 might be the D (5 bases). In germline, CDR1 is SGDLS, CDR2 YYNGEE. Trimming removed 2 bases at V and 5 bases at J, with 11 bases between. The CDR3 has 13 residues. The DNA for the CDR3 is TGTGCCAGCAGCGTGCAGGGTTCCCACGAGCAGTACTTC. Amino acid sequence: CASSVQGSHEQYF.

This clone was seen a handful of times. The CDR3 spells CASSLGDRGVAEAFF. CDR3 DNA: TGTGCCAGCAGCCTGGGGGACAGGGGTGTCGCTGAAGCTTTCTTT. The chain has TRBV5-4 and TRBJ1-1; 10 bases fit TRBD1. The CDR3 covers 15 residues. With V trimmed by 4 bases and J by 6 bases, 9 bases remained unmatched. Per germline, CDR1 SGHNT and CDR2 YYREEE (reference sequence).

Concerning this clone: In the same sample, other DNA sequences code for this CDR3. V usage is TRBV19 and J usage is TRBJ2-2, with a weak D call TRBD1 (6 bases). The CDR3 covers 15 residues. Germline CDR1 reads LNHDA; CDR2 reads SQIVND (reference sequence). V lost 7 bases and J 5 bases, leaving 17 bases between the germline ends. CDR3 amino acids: CASTPGWGRTGELFF. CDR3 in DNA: TGTGCCAGTACCCCGGGGTGGGGGCGGACCGGGGAGCTGTTTTTT.

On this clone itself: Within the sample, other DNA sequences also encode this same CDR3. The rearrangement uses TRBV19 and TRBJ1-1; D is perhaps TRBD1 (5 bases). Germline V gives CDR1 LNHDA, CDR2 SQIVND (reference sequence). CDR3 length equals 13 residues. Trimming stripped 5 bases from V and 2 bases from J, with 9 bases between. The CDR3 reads CASSQTVNTEAFF. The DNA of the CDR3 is TGTGCCAGTAGTCAGACAGTTAACACTGAAGCTTTCTTT.

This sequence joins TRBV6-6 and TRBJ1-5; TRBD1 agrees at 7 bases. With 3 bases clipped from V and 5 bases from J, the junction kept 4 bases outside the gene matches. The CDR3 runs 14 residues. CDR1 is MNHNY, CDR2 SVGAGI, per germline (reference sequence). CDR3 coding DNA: TGTGCCAGCAGTTATCAGGGGGTGGATCAGCCCCAGCATTTT. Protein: CASSYQGVDQPQHF.

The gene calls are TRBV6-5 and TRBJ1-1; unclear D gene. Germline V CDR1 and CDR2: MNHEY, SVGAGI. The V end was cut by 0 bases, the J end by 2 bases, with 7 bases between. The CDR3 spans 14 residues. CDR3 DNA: TGTGCCAGCAGTTACTCGTTACACAACACTGAAGCTTTCTTT. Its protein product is CASSYSLHNTEAFF.

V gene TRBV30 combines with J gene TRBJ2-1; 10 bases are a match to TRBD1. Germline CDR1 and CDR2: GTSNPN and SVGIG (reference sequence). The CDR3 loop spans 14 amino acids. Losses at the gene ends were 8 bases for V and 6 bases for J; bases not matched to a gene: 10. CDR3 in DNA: TGTGCCGGCGAGACCGGGACAGGGGCCAATGAGCAGTTCTTC. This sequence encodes CAGETGTGANEQFF.